Listed below are T cell receptor beta chains from one sample, sequenced in a study of blood T cell repertoires in COVID-19. Some clones are missing from TCRdb's copy, which holds only in-frame ones; the method was immunoSEQ multiplex PCR. The sample lists approximately 74,000 clones, approximately 80% occurring once. Sequences were obtained from peripheral blood. The receptor source for this set is a woman of 80 years or more with active or convalescent COVID-19. CDR3s include the opening cysteine and the closing phenylalanine or tryptophan. The D gene is left open where the match is weak. Part of the rows lack a size; the others show once, few, many or a class for expanded clones.

j_gene,d_gene,abundance,v_gene,CDR3nt,CDR3aa
TRBJ1-2,.,.,TRBV27,TGTGCCAGCAGAAAAAATGGTCAGATTCTCTATGGCTACACCTTC,CASRKNGQILYGYTF
TRBJ2-3,TRBD2,.,TRBV5-1,TGCGCCAGCAAACTAGCGGGGGGGCCCGATACGCAGTATTTT,CASKLAGGPDTQYF
TRBJ2-7,TRBD1,.,TRBV2,TGTGCCAGCAGGCAAGGACAGGGGTTCCACGAGCAGTACTTC,CASRQGQGFHEQYF
TRBJ2-7,TRBD2,.,TRBV7-8,TGTGCCAGCAGTCCACTAGCGGGAGGTATTTCCTACGTTTCCCAGCAGTACTTC,CASSPLAGGISYVSQQYF
TRBJ2-1,TRBD2,.,TRBV7-8,TGTGCCAGCAGAAACCGGACTAGCGGGACCTACAATGAGCAGTTCTTC,CASRNRTSGTYNEQFF
TRBJ1-1,.,few,TRBV27,TGTGCCAGCAGTTTCGTCAGAAACACTGAAGCTTTCTTT,CASSFVRNTEAFF
TRBJ1-2,.,few,TRBV6-5,TGTGCCAGCAGTTCGACGACACGTCCCTATGGCTACACCTTC,CASSSTTRPYGYTF
TRBJ1-4,TRBD1,.,TRBV18,TGTGCCAGCTCACCACTGGACCCCGGGACAGGGTCTGAAAAACTGTTTTTT,CASSPLDPGTGSEKLFF
TRBJ1-1,.,.,TRBV4-1,TGCGCCAGCAGCCAAGTTCTTATGAACACTGAAGCTTTCTTT,CASSQVLMNTEAFF
TRBJ2-1,TRBD1,.,TRBV2,TGTGCCAGCAGTCGGGGACAGAGCTCCTACAATGAGCAGTTCTTC,CASSRGQSSYNEQFF
TRBJ1-2,.,.,TRBV6-5,TGTGCCAGCGATCCGGGGGTTCTCTATGGCTACACCTTC,CASDPGVLYGYTF
TRBJ2-1,TRBD2,.,TRBV4-1,TGCGCCAGCAGCCCTAGGACTAGCGGGGGGGCCGGGTTCTTC,CASSPRTSGGAGFF
TRBJ2-1,TRBD1,.,TRBV10-3,TGTGCCATCAGTATGGACAGGGGGGGCTACAATGAGCAGTTCTTC,CAISMDRGGYNEQFF
TRBJ1-5,TRBD1,.,TRBV28,TGTGCCAGCAGTCGGACAGGGGGATATCAGCCCCAGCATTTT,CASSRTGGYQPQHF
TRBJ1-1,.,once,TRBV2,TGTGCCAGCAGTGAAATGTTCACAGAAGCTTTCTTT,CASSEMFTEAFF
TRBJ1-1,TRBD1,.,TRBV12-5,TGTGCTAGTGGTTCCAATAGCAAATCCGGGACAGAGGATATGAACACTGAAGCTTTCTTT,CASGSNSKSGTEDMNTEAFF
TRBJ1-1,TRBD1,.,TRBV7-2,TGTGCCAGCAATAGAGGACAGGGGGCAAATGTGAACACTGAAGCTTTCTTT,CASNRGQGANVNTEAFF
TRBJ2-5,TRBD1,.,TRBV5-8,TGTGCCAGCAGCTTGGCCTGGGACAGGATCTACGAGACCCAGTACTTC,CASSLAWDRIYETQYF